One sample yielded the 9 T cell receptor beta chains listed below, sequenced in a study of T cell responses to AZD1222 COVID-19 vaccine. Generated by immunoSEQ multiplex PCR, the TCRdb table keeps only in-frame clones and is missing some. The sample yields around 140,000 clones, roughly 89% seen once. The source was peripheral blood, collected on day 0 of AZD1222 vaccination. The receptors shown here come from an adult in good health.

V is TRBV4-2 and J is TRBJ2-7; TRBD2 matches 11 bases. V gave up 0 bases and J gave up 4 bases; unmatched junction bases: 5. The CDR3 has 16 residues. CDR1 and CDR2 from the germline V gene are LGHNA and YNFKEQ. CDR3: CASSQETGTSGYEQYF. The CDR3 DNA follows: TGTGCCAGCAGCCAAGAGACCGGGACTAGCGGATACGAGCAGTACTTC.

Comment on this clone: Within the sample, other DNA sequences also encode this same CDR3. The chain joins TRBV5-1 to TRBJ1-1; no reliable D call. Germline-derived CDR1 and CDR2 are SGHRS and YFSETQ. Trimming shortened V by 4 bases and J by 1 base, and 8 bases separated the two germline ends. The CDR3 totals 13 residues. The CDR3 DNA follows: TGCGCCAGCAGCGGTGACCCGAACACTGAAGCTTTCTTT. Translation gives CASSGDPNTEAFF.

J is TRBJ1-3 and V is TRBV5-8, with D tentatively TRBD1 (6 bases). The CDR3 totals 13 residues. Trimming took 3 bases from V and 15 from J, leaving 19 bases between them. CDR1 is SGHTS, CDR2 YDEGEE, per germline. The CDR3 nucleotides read TGTGCCAGCAGCTACCGGGACATCGCCCCTGGATATTTT. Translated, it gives CASSYRDIAPGYF.

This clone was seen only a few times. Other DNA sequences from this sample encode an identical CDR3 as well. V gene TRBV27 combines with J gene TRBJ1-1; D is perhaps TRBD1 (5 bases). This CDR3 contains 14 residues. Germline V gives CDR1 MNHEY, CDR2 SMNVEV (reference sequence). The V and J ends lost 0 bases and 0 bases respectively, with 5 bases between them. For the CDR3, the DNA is TGTGCCAGCAGTTTATCGGGGGTGAACACTGAAGCTTTCTTT. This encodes CASSLSGVNTEAFF.

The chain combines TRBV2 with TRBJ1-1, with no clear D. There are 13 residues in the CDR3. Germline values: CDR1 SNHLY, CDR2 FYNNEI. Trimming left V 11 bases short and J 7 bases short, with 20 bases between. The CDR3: CAGHVGGSVEAFF. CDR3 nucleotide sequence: TGTGCCGGCCACGTTGGCGGTAGTGTTGAAGCTTTCTTT.

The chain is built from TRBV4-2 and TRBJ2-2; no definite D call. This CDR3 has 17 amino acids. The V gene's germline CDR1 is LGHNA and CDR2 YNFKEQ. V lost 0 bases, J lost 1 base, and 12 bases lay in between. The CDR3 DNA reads TGTGCCAGCAGCCAAGATCTGTTACAGCAGAACACCGGGGAGCTGTTTTTT. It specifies CASSQDLLQQNTGELFF.

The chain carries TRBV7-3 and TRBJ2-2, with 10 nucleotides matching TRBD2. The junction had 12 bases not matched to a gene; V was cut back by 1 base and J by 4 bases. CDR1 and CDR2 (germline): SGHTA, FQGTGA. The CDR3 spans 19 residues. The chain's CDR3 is CASSLMGTASGGSTGELFF. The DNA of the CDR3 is TGTGCCAGCAGCTTAATGGGGACTGCTAGCGGGGGAAGCACCGGGGAGCTGTTTTTT.

The CDR3 spells CASSQGTSSYGYTF. The CDR3 DNA sequence: TGTGCCAGCTCACAGGGGACTTCGAGTTATGGCTACACCTTC. The chain is built from TRBV18 and TRBJ1-2; D is perhaps TRBD1 (5 bases). From germline, CDR1 is KGHSH and CDR2 LQKENI. The CDR3 runs 14 residues. The V end lost 4 bases, the J end lost 5 bases, and 14 bases lay between the germline ends.

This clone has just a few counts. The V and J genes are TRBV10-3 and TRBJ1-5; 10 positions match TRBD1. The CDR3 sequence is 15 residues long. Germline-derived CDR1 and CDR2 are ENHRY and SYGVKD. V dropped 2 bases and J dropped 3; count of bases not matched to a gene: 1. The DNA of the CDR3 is TGTGCCATCAGTGAGGGGACAGGGGACAATCAGCCCCAGCATTTT. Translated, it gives CAISEGTGDNQPQHF.